This TCR beta chain originates from a study of CD8+CD57+ T cells in acquired aplastic anemia. CDR1 and CDR2 from the germline V gene are GTSNPN and SVGIG (reference sequence). The V and J ends lost 5 bases and 4 bases respectively, with 9 bases between them. The CDR3 length is 11 residues. This clonotype has more than one count but fewer than ten. For sequencing, patients were chosen who had shown expansion of CD8+CD57+ cells by flow cytometry. CDR3 and TCR beta VDJ profiling relied on a genomic DNA template. TCRdb reprocessed the reads with MiXCR, giving one entry per CDR3 protein. The table includes around 500,000 distinct CDR3 sequences, over 25% detected once.

Sequencing input: sorted CD4+, CD8+, or CD8+CD57+ T cells (not recorded which) from PBMCs. V usage is TRBV30 and J usage is TRBJ2-7; either TRBD1 or TRBD2 may supply D (5 bases each). This sequence was found in a human donor with aplastic anemia. The CDR3 protein is CAWGGVYEQYF. The DNA of the CDR3 is TGTGCCTGGGGGGGAGTATACGAGCAGTACTTC. Full variable domain (remainder filled in from reference TRBV30 and TRBJ2-7): SQTIHQWPATLVQPVGSPLSLECTVEGTSNPNLYWYRQAAGRGLQLLFYSVGIGQISSEVPQNLSASRPQDRQFILSSKKLLLSDSGFYLCAWGGVYEQYFGPGTRLTVT.